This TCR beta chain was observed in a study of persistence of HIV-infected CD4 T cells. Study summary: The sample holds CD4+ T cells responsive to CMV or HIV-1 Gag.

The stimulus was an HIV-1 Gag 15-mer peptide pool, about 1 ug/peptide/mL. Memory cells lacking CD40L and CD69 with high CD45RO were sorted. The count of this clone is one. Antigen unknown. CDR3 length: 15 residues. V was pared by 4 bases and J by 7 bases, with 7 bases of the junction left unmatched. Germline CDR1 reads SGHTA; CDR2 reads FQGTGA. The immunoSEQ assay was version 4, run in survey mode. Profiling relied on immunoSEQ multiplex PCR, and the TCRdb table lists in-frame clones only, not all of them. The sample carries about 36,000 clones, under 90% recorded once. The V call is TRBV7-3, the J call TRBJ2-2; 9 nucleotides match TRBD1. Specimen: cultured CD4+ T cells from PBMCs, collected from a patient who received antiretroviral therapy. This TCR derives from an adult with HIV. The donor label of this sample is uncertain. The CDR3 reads CASSSGTGKGGELFF. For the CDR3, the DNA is TGTGCCAGCAGCTCGGGGACAGGGAAGGGCGGGGAGCTGTTTTTT. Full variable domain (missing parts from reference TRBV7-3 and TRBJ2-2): GAGVSQTPSNKVTEKGKYVELRCDPISGHTALYWYRQSLGQGPEFLIYFQGTGAADDSGLPNDRFFAVRPEGSVSTLKIQRTERGDSAVYLCASSSGTGKGGELFFGEGSRLTVL.